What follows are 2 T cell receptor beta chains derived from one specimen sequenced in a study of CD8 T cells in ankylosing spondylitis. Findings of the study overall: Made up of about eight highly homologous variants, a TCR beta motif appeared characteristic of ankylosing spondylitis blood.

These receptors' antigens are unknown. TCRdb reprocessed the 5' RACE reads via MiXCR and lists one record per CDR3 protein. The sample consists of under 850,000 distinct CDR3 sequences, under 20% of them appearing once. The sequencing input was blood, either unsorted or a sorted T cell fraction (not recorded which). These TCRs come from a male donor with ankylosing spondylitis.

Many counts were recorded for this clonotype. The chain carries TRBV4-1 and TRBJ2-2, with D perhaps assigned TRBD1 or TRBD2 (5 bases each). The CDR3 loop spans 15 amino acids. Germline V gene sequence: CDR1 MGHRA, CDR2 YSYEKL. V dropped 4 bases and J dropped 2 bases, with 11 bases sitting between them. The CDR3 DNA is TGCGCCAGCAGCCGAGGGGAGATCAACACCGGGGAGCTGTTTTTT. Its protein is CASSRGEINTGELFF.

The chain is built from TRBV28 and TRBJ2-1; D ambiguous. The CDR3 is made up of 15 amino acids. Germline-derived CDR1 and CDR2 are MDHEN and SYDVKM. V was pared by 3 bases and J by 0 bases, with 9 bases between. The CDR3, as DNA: TGTGCCAGCAGTTTTGACATCCCCTCCTACAATGAGCAGTTCTTC. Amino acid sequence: CASSFDIPSYNEQFF.